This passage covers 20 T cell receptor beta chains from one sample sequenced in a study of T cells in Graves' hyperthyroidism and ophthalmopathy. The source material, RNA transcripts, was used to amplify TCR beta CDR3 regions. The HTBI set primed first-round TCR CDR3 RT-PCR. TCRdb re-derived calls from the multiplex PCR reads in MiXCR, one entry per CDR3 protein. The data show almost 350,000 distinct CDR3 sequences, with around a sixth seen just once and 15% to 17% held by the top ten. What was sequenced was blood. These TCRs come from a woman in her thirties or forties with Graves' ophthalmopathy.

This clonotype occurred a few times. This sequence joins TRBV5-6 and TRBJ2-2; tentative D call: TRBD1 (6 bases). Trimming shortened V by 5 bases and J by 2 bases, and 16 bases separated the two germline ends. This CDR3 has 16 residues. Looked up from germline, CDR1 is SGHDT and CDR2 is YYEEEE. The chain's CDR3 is CASSFTGTLNTGELFF. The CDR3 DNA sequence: TGTGCCAGCAGTTTTACCGGGACACTAAACACCGGGGAGCTGTTTTTT.

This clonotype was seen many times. Written as DNA, the CDR3 is TGCAGTGCCAGGGGACAGCTGTATGTGGGTGAAGCTTTCTTT. Protein sequence: CSARGQLYVGEAFF. The gene calls are TRBV20-1 and TRBJ1-1, with 7 bases matching TRBD1. CDR3 size: 14 residues. Germline V CDR1 and CDR2: DFQATT, SNEGSKA (reference sequence). The V gene end was trimmed by 6 bases and the J gene end by 7 bases; junction bases not matched to a gene: 14.

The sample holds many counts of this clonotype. CDR3 amino acids: CATSRETRTGYFYEQYF. In nucleotides, the CDR3 is TGTGCCACCAGCAGAGAGACAAGGACAGGGTATTTCTACGAGCAGTACTTC. The chain couples TRBV15 to TRBJ2-7; 8 positions agree with TRBD1. V shed 0 bases and J 3 bases; nucleotides not matched to a gene: 10. The CDR3 covers 17 residues. Germline CDR1 reads LNHNV; CDR2 reads YYDKDF (reference sequence).

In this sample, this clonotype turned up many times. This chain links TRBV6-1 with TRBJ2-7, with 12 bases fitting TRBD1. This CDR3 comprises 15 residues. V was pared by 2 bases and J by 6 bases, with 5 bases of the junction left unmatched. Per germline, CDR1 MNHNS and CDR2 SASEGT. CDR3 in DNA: TGTGCCAGCAGTGAACCCGGGACAGGGGGCTCCGAGCAGTACTTC. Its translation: CASSEPGTGGSEQYF.

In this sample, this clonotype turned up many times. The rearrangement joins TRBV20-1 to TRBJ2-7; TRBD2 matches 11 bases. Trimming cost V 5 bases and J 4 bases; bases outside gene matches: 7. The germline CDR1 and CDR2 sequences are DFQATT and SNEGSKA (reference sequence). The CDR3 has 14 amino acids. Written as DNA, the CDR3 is TGCAGTGCTTTAGCGGGGGGGGGCGCATACGAGCAGTACTTC. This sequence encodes CSALAGGGAYEQYF.

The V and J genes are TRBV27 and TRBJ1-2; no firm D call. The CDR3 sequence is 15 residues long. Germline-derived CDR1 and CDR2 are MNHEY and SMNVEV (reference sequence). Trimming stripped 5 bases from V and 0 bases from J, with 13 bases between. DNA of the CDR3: TGTGCCAGCAGTCGTTCTTGGGAATCTAACTATGGCTACACCTTC. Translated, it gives CASSRSWESNYGYTF.

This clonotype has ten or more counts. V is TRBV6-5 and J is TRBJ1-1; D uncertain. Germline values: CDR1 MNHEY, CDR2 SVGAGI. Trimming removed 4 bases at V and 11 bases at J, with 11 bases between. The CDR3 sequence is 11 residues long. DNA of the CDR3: TGTGCCAGCAGTTCATCGGGGTCGGCTTTCTTT. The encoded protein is CASSSSGSAFF.

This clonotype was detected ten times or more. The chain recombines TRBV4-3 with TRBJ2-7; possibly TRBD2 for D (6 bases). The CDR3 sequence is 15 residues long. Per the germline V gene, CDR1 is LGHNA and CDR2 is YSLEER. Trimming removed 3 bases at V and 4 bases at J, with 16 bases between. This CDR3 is CASSQAEGGGYEQYF. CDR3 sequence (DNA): TGCGCCAGCAGCCAGGCGGAGGGAGGCGGGTACGAGCAGTACTTC.

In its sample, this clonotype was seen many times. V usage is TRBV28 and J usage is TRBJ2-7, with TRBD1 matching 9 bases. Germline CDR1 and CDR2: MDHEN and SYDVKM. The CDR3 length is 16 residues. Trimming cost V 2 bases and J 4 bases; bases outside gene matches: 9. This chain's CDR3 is CASSLRGTGSAYEQYF. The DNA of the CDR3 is TGTGCCAGCAGTTTACGCGGGACAGGGTCCGCTTACGAGCAGTACTTC.

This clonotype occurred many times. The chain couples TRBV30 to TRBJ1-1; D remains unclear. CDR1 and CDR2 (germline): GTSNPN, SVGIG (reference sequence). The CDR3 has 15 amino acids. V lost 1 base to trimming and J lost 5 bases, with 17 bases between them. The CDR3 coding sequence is TGTGCCTGGAGTGCCTGGGGAGGATCCCGGACTGAAGCTTTCTTT. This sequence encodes CAWSAWGGSRTEAFF.

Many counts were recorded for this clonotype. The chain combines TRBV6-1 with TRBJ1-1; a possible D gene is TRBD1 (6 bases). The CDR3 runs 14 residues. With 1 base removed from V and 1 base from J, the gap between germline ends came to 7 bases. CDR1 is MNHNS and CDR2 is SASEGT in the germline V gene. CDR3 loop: CASSEGTENTEAFF. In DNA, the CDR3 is TGTGCCAGCAGTGAAGGGACAGAGAACACTGAAGCTTTCTTT.

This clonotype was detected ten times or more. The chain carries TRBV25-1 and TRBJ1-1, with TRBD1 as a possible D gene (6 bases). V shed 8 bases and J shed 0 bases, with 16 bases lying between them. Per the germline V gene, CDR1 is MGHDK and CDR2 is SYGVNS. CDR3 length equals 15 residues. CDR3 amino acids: CASGRTDPMNTEAFF. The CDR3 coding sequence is TGTGCCAGCGGAAGGACAGACCCTATGAACACTGAAGCTTTCTTT.

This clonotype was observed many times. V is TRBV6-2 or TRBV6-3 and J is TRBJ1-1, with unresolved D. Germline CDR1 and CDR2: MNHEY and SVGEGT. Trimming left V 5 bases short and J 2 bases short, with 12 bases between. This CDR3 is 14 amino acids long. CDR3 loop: CASSRRWANTEAFF. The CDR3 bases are TGTGCCAGCAGTCGGAGGTGGGCAAACACTGAAGCTTTCTTT.

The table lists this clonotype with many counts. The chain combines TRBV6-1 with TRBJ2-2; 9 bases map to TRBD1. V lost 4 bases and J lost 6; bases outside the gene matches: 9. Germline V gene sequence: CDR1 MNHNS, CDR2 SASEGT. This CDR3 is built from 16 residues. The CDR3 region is CASSARDRAKAGELFF. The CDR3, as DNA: TGTGCCAGCAGTGCCCGGGACAGGGCCAAGGCCGGGGAGCTGTTTTTT.

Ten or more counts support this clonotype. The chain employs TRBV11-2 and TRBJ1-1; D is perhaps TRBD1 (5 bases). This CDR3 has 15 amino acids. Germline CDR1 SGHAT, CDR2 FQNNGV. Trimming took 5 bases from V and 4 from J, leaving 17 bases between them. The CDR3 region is CASSPSLGVFTEAFF. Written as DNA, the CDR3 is TGTGCCAGCAGCCCTTCGCTGGGGGTATTCACTGAAGCTTTCTTT.

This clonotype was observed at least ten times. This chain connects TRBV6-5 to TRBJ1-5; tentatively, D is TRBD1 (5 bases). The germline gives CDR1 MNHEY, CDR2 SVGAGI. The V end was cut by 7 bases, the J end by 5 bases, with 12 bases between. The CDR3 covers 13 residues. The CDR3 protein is CASTRGRDQPQHF. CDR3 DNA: TGTGCCAGCACCCGAGGCAGGGATCAGCCCCAGCATTTT.

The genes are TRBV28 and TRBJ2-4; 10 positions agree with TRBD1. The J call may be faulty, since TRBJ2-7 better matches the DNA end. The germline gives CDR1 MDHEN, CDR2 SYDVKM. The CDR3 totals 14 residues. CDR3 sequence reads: CASSLFGTGDEQYF. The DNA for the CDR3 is TGTGCCAGCAGTTTATTTGGGACAGGGGACGAGCAGTACTTC.

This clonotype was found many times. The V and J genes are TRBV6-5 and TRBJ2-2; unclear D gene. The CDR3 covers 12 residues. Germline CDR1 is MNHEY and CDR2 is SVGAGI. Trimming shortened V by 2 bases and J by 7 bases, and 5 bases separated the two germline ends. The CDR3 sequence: CASSYGDGELFF. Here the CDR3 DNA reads TGTGCCAGCAGTTACGGAGACGGGGAGCTGTTTTTT.

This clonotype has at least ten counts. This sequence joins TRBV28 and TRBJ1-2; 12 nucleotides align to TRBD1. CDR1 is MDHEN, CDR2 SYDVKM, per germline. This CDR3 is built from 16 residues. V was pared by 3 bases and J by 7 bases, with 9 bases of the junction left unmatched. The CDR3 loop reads CASSFPGQGALSGYTF. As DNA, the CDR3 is TGTGCCAGCAGTTTCCCGGGACAGGGGGCGCTTAGTGGCTACACCTTC.

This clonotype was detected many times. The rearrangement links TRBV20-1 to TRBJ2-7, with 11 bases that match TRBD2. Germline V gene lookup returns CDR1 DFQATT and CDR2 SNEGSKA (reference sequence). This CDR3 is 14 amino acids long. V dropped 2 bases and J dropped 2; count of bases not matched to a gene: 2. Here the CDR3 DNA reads TGCAGTGCTAGATCGACTAGCGGGACCTACGAGCAGTACTTC. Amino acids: CSARSTSGTYEQYF.